Shown below are 32 T cell receptor beta chains from a single sample sequenced in a study of CD8 T cells in ankylosing spondylitis. Each CDR3 protein is one row after TCRdb ran MiXCR on the 5' RACE reads. The sample has about 240,000 distinct CDR3 sequences; 8.6% are singletons. The sample taken for sequencing was blood, either unsorted or a sorted T cell fraction (not recorded which). All receptors come from a male donor with ankylosing spondylitis or in good health (not recorded which).

At least ten counts were recorded for this clonotype. This chain uses TRBV27 with TRBJ1-2; 10 nucleotides match TRBD1. Germline values: CDR1 MNHEY, CDR2 SMNVEV (reference sequence). V dropped 10 bases and J dropped 8; count of bases not matched to a gene: 10. This CDR3 is built from 13 residues. CDR3 nucleotides: TGTGCCACCACTAAGACAGGGGGCGGCGGCTACACCTTC. Protein sequence: CATTKTGGGGYTF.

The CDR3 region is CASSGEGGQPQHF. As DNA, the CDR3 is TGTGCCAGCAGTGGGGAGGGAGGTCAGCCCCAGCATTTT. The chain carries TRBV6-4 and TRBJ1-5; the D is unclear. There are 13 residues in the CDR3. CDR1 and CDR2 (germline): MRHNA, SNTAGT. The germline V and J ends were trimmed by 4 bases and 6 bases, with 10 bases remaining between them.

This clonotype occurred many times. J is TRBJ2-7 and V is TRBV10-3; 15 nucleotides align to TRBD2. The CDR3 length is 16 residues. The trim removed 6 bases at V and 5 bases at J, leaving 8 bases unmatched. The germline V gene has CDR1 ENHRY and CDR2 SYGVKD. The chain's CDR3 is CAIRGLAGGGGNEQYF. Here the CDR3 DNA reads TGTGCCATCAGGGGACTAGCGGGGGGCGGCGGGAACGAGCAGTACTTC.

At least ten counts were recorded for this clonotype. The V gene is TRBV20-1, the J gene TRBJ2-4; TRBD2 matches 12 bases. The V and J ends lost 0 bases and 0 bases, in that order; junction bases with no gene match: 6. The CDR3 contains 18 residues. The V gene's germline CDR1 is DFQATT and CDR2 SNEGSKA (reference sequence). CDR3 DNA: TGCAGTGCTAGAGATCCCGGACTAGCGGGGATAGCCAAAAACATTCAGTACTTC. It specifies CSARDPGLAGIAKNIQYF.

This clonotype was counted ten times or more. The chain links TRBV5-6 to TRBJ1-1, with D possibly matching TRBD1 (5 bases). Trimming stripped 4 bases from V and 0 bases from J, with 13 bases between. Germline V lookup: CDR1 SGHDT, CDR2 YYEEEE. CDR3 length equals 15 residues. DNA of the CDR3: TGTGCCAGCAGCCCGGGGCTGACAGTGAACACTGAAGCTTTCTTT. Encoded protein: CASSPGLTVNTEAFF.

In its sample, this clonotype was seen many times. J is TRBJ2-5 and V is TRBV20-1, with D perhaps given as TRBD1 or TRBD2 (5 bases each). This CDR3 has 11 residues. V dropped 6 bases and J dropped 0 bases, with 5 bases sitting between them. CDR1 and CDR2 (germline): DFQATT, SNEGSKA (reference sequence). CDR3 bases: TGCAGTGCGGGACACCAAGAGACCCAGTACTTC. Translating gives CSAGHQETQYF.

The gene calls are TRBV5-1 and TRBJ2-7; 8 positions agree with TRBD2. The germline CDR1 and CDR2 sequences are SGHRS and YFSETQ. This CDR3 spans 16 amino acids. The junction had 10 bases not matched to a gene; V was cut back by 3 bases and J by 2 bases. The CDR3 here is CASSSIAGRHTYEQYF. CDR3 DNA sequence: TGCGCCAGCAGCTCCATAGCGGGACGGCATACCTACGAGCAGTACTTC.

This clonotype showed up many times. This rearrangement joins TRBV5-1 to TRBJ2-7, with TRBD2 identical over 7 bases. V trimming: 5 bases; J trimming: 3 bases; junction bases outside the gene matches: 8. The CDR3 has 14 residues. CDR1 and CDR2 (germline): SGHRS, YFSETQ. The CDR3 is CASRREGLVYEQYF. In nucleotides, the CDR3 is TGCGCCAGCAGGAGGGAGGGCCTCGTCTACGAGCAGTACTTC.

This clonotype was seen repeatedly, ten times or more. The chain carries TRBV27 and TRBJ1-6; D might be TRBD1 (5 bases). The CDR3 sequence is 15 residues long. The V gene lost 2 bases and the J gene lost 10 bases, with 15 bases spanning the gap. Germline V gene lookup returns CDR1 MNHEY and CDR2 SMNVEV (reference sequence). The CDR3 here is CASSLLGGANSPLHF. CDR3 coding DNA: TGTGCCAGCAGTTTACTTGGAGGGGCCAACTCACCCCTCCACTTT.

This clonotype was seen at least ten times. This chain joins TRBV5-1 and TRBJ2-3, with 15 positions matching TRBD2. Germline trimming cut 4 bases from V and 4 bases from J; bases unmatched to any gene: 1. This CDR3 contains 15 residues. Germline CDR1 is SGHRS and CDR2 is YFSETQ. The CDR3, as DNA: TGCGCCAGCAGCCGGACTAGCGGGAGGGCAGATACGCAGTATTTT. Protein: CASSRTSGRADTQYF.

This clonotype was counted at least ten times. V usage is TRBV7-2 and J usage is TRBJ2-1; 7 nucleotides align to TRBD2. This CDR3 spans 16 amino acids. CDR1 is SGHTA, CDR2 FQGNSA, per germline. The V and J ends lost 1 base and 4 bases, in that order; junction bases with no gene match: 7. The chain's CDR3 is CASSLGGTGGYNEQFF. In nucleotides, the CDR3 is TGTGCCAGCAGCTTAGGAGGGACGGGGGGATACAATGAGCAGTTCTTC.

The rearrangement uses TRBV6-1 and TRBJ2-1; D gene uncertain. Trimming stripped 6 bases from V and 5 bases from J, with 14 bases between. Germline V gives CDR1 MNHNS, CDR2 SASEGT. This CDR3 spans 14 amino acids. DNA of the CDR3: TGTGCCAGCAGCCTATCGATCTCGGACAATGAGCAGTTCTTC. This sequence encodes CASSLSISDNEQFF.

This clonotype was seen ten or more times. The CDR3 DNA reads as TGCGCCAGCAGCCCTAATGGGGTAACGGACACTGAAGCTTTCTTT. Its protein product is CASSPNGVTDTEAFF. V usage is TRBV5-1 and J usage is TRBJ1-1; no firm D call. V shed 4 bases and J shed 3 bases, with 16 bases lying between them. Germline-derived CDR1 and CDR2 are SGHRS and YFSETQ. The CDR3 spans 15 residues.

In its sample, this clonotype was seen many times. The V call is TRBV12-3 or TRBV12-4, the J call TRBJ2-1; maybe TRBD2 (6 bases). The CDR3 is 15 amino acids. Trimming pared 2 bases from V and 5 bases from J, leaving 13 bases between. CDR3 in DNA: TGTGCCAGCAGTTTATCGCGGGGCCTAGACAATGAGCAGTTCTTC. Amino acids: CASSLSRGLDNEQFF.

This clonotype came up many times. The CDR3 spells CSAREGGRLPNEQFF. CDR3 coding DNA: TGCAGTGCTAGAGAGGGGGGCCGCCTACCCAATGAGCAGTTCTTC. The chain recombines TRBV20-1 with TRBJ2-1; D may be TRBD1 or TRBD2 (6 bases each). CDR1 and CDR2 (germline): DFQATT, SNEGSKA (reference sequence). The CDR3 sequence is 15 residues long. V was pared by 0 bases and J by 6 bases, with 15 bases between.

V and J are TRBV7-9 and TRBJ2-1, with 10 nucleotides matching TRBD2. Trimming removed 3 bases from V and 5 bases from J; junction bases left unmatched: 4. The CDR3 extends over 15 amino acids. CDR1 and CDR2 (germline): SEHNR, FQNEAQ (reference sequence). CDR3: CASSFSGGLHNEQFF. CDR3 bases: TGTGCCAGCAGCTTTAGCGGGGGGCTCCACAATGAGCAGTTCTTC.

This clonotype came up many times. V usage is TRBV5-5 and J usage is TRBJ2-2; the D is unclear. Germline CDR1 reads SGHKS; CDR2 reads YYEKEE (reference sequence). The ends were cut back, 2 bases at V and 0 bases at J, with 8 bases in the middle. This CDR3 has 15 residues. The DNA of the CDR3 is TGTGCCAGCAGCTTTCCCAGGTCGAACACCGGGGAGCTGTTTTTT. Protein sequence: CASSFPRSNTGELFF.

This clonotype has at least ten counts. The chain uses TRBV20-1 and TRBJ2-1; maybe TRBD1 (5 bases). Germline CDR1 DFQATT, CDR2 SNEGSKA (reference sequence). The V and J ends lost 2 bases and 6 bases respectively, with 17 bases between them. This CDR3 spans 15 amino acids. The CDR3 DNA sequence: TGCAGTGCTAGATCGTATAGTGGGGCCGTCAATGAGCAGTTCTTC. As protein: CSARSYSGAVNEQFF.

This clonotype appeared many times. The chain combines TRBV29-1 with TRBJ2-7; TRBD1 is a possible D gene (6 bases). CDR3 length: 12 amino acids. Looked up from germline, CDR1 is SQVTM and CDR2 is ANQGSEA. The V and J ends lost 6 bases and 0 bases respectively, with 9 bases between them. CDR3 nucleotide sequence: TGCAGCGTCGCGGACAGCTCCTACGAGCAGTACTTC. Translating gives CSVADSSYEQYF.

Many counts were recorded for this clonotype. The CDR3 DNA sequence: TGTGCCACCAGCAGAGACCGTTACAATGAGCAGTTCTTC. Its translation: CATSRDRYNEQFF. V usage is TRBV15 and J usage is TRBJ2-1, with no clear D. CDR1 and CDR2 from the germline V gene are LNHNV and YYDKDF (reference sequence). The CDR3 length is 13 residues. The V gene lost 0 bases and the J gene lost 4 bases, with 4 bases spanning the gap. Supplemented by reference TRBV15 and TRBJ2-1, the full variable domain reads DAMVIQNPRYQVTQFGKPVTLSCSQTLNHNVMYWYQQKSSQAPKLLFHYYDKDFNNEADTPDNFQSRRPNTSFCFLDIRSPGLGDTAMYLCATSRDRYNEQFFGPGTRLTVL.

This clonotype was recorded at least ten times. This chain connects TRBV10-3 to TRBJ2-4; TRBD2 agrees at 7 bases. The CDR3 spans 17 residues. The germline V gene encodes CDR1 ENHRY and CDR2 SYGVKD. J lost 8 bases, V lost 3 bases, and 16 bases had no gene match. The CDR3 DNA reads as TGTGCCATCAGTGAAATACTGGGGAGGGCCAGGATGGACATTCAGTACTTC. It specifies CAISEILGRARMDIQYF.

The sample holds many counts of this clonotype. The chain recombines TRBV30 with TRBJ2-2; D perhaps matches TRBD2 (5 bases). The V end was cut by 3 bases, the J end by 9 bases, with 14 bases between. The CDR3 covers 13 residues. Looked up from germline, CDR1 is GTSNPN and CDR2 is SVGIG (reference sequence). The CDR3 protein is CAWSEGARRELFF. CDR3 coding DNA: TGTGCCTGGAGCGAGGGAGCTCGAAGGGAGCTGTTTTTT.

The table lists this clonotype with many counts. V gene TRBV7-2 combines with J gene TRBJ2-1; a weak D match, TRBD2 (5 bases). V was clipped by 1 base and J by 7 bases, with 11 bases between them. Per the germline V gene, CDR1 is SGHTA and CDR2 is FQGNSA. This CDR3 has 14 residues. CDR3 in DNA: TGTGCCAGCAGCTTAGGACCCGGGATTAATGAGCAGTTCTTC. Amino acid sequence: CASSLGPGINEQFF. Using reference TRBV7-2 and TRBJ2-1 for the parts outside the CDR3, the full variable domain is GAGVSQSPSNKVTEKGKDVELRCDPISGHTALYWYRQSLGQGLEFLIYFQGNSAPDKSGLPSDRFSAERTGGSVSTLTIQRTQQEDSAVYLCASSLGPGINEQFFGPGTRLTVL.

The chain uses TRBV5-1 and TRBJ1-2, with D possibly TRBD1 on 5 matching bases. Germline-derived CDR1 and CDR2 are SGHRS and YFSETQ. The length of the CDR3 is 13 residues. Trimming left V 3 bases short and J 5 bases short, with 11 bases between. In DNA, the CDR3 is TGCGCCAGCAGCTGGGGGTCATCTTATGGCTACACCTTC. Translation: CASSWGSSYGYTF.

Ten or more counts support this clonotype. The genes are TRBV30 and TRBJ1-5; 7 positions agree with TRBD1. CDR1 is GTSNPN and CDR2 is SVGIG in the germline V gene (reference sequence). The CDR3 is 14 residues long. J was trimmed by 4 bases and V by 3 bases; bases with no gene match: 6. The CDR3 nucleotides are TGTGCCTGGAGCACAGGGGTAGGGAATCAGCCCCAGCATTTT. Protein: CAWSTGVGNQPQHF. Combining the CDR3 with reference TRBV30 and TRBJ1-5 gives the whole variable domain SQTIHQWPATLVQPVGSPLSLECTVEGTSNPNLYWYRQAAGRGLQLLFYSVGIGQISSEVPQNLSASRPQDRQFILSSKKLLLSDSGFYLCAWSTGVGNQPQHFGDGTRLSIL.

This clonotype showed up just a few times. The gene calls are TRBV12-3 or TRBV12-4 and TRBJ2-4, with no clear D. V lost 3 bases and J lost 9, with 15 bases in between. CDR3 length equals 14 residues. CDR3 in amino acids: CASSLATVPGIQYF. The CDR3 nucleotides read TGTGCCAGCAGTTTGGCGACGGTCCCCGGCATTCAGTACTTC.

This clonotype was seen at least ten times. This chain connects TRBV5-1 to TRBJ2-1; D may be TRBD1 (6 bases). Trimming removed 3 bases from V and 3 bases from J, with 19 bases in between. Germline V gives CDR1 SGHRS, CDR2 YFSETQ. The CDR3 runs to 17 residues. The CDR3 reads CASSSYLTGQGYNEQFF. In DNA, the CDR3 is TGCGCCAGCAGCTCCTACCTTACAGGGCAGGGCTACAATGAGCAGTTCTTC. Full variable domain (rest looked up from reference TRBV5-1 and TRBJ2-1): KAGVTQTPRYLIKTRGQQVTLSCSPISGHRSVSWYQQTPGQGLQFLFEYFSETQRNKGNFPGRFSGRQFSNSRSEMNVSTLELGDSALYLCASSSYLTGQGYNEQFFGPGTRLTVL.

This clonotype was observed many times. The chain carries TRBV7-9 and TRBJ2-3; 11 nucleotides match TRBD2. Germline V gives CDR1 SEHNR, CDR2 FQNEAQ (reference sequence). The CDR3 covers 15 residues. V dropped 5 bases and J dropped 5; count of bases not matched to a gene: 6. The CDR3: CASSPVAGGQDTQYF. CDR3 bases: TGTGCCAGCAGCCCTGTAGCGGGGGGGCAAGATACGCAGTATTTT.

This clonotype was observed a handful of times. This chain links TRBV2 with TRBJ2-6, with 11 bases that match TRBD1. Germline CDR1 SNHLY, CDR2 FYNNEI. V trimming: 7 bases; J trimming: 2 bases; junction bases outside the gene matches: 7. The CDR3 is 17 residues long. DNA of the CDR3: TGTGCCAGCAAAGAGGGACAGGGGGTGACTGGGGCCAACGTCCTGACTTTC. Protein sequence: CASKEGQGVTGANVLTF.

This clonotype showed up many times. The chain links TRBV6-1 to TRBJ2-4; D might be TRBD2 (5 bases). The CDR3 loop spans 14 amino acids. Trimming pared 6 bases from V and 4 bases from J, leaving 13 bases between. Germline CDR1 and CDR2: MNHNS and SASEGT. CDR3 in DNA: TGTGCCAGCAGCGGAGGACGCCTGAAAAACATTCAGTACTTC. Its translation is CASSGGRLKNIQYF.

CDR3 in DNA: TGTGCCAGCAGCTCCCCGACAGACCCTAATGAAAAACTGTTTTTT. Its protein product is CASSSPTDPNEKLFF. This chain connects TRBV7-9 to TRBJ1-4; D possibly corresponds to TRBD1 (5 bases). V was pared by 4 bases and J by 3 bases, with 12 bases between. The germline CDR1 and CDR2 sequences are SEHNR and FQNEAQ (reference sequence). CDR3 length: 15 residues.

In its sample, this clonotype was seen many times. The chain recombines TRBV20-1 with TRBJ2-5; 11 bases are a match to TRBD1. The V segment lost 5 bases and the J segment 1 base; nucleotides outside the gene matches: 3. The germline V gene encodes CDR1 DFQATT and CDR2 SNEGSKA (reference sequence). CDR3 length equals 14 residues. CDR3 amino acids: CSAPGTGGQETQYF. In DNA form, the CDR3 reads TGCAGTGCTCCCGGGACAGGGGGCCAAGAGACCCAGTACTTC.